The rows below give T cell receptor beta chains drawn from one sample of a study of PD-1 blockade in classical Hodgkin lymphoma. Measured with immunoSEQ multiplex PCR; TCRdb has only the in-frame clones, and not every one. The sample contains around 31,000 clones, roughly 90% of which appear only once. The sample was CD4+ T cells from blood. These receptor sequences come from a human donor with classical Hodgkin lymphoma. Both conserved end residues are part of each CDR3. D genes are given only for firm matches. Rows give clone size only sometimes, using once, few, many, or a class for an expanded clone.

J: TRBJ1-1; D: TRBD1; V: TRBV19; size: once; DNA: TGTGCCAGTAGTATAGGTCACAGGGGCACTGAAGCTTTCTTT; CDR3: CASSIGHRGTEAFF
J: TRBJ2-7; D: .; V: TRBV7-6; size: .; DNA: TGTGCCAGCAGCTTAGCGTTTTCCCCCGGGTCCTACGAGCAGTACTTC; CDR3: CASSLAFSPGSYEQYF
J: TRBJ2-7; D: .; V: TRBV11-2; size: .; DNA: TGTGCCAGCAGGGCAATAGGGGAGACCTACGAGCAGTACTTC; CDR3: CASRAIGETYEQYF
J: TRBJ2-7; D: .; V: TRBV28; size: .; DNA: TGTGCCAGCAGACCGGGAAGTACCTACGAGCAGTACTTC; CDR3: CASRPGSTYEQYF
J: TRBJ2-7; D: .; V: TRBV4-1; size: .; DNA: TGCGCCAGCAGCCAAGATCGACAGGTACCCTACGAGCAGTACTTC; CDR3: CASSQDRQVPYEQYF
J: TRBJ1-1; D: TRBD1; V: TRBV19; size: .; DNA: TGTGCCAGTAGTACGCACGGGACAGGGGCGCGTCTGAACACTGAAGCTTTCTTT; CDR3: CASSTHGTGARLNTEAFF
J: TRBJ2-7; D: .; V: TRBV2; size: .; DNA: TGTGCCAGCACGGAACAGGGTCTCTCCTACGAGCAGTACTTC; CDR3: CASTEQGLSYEQYF
J: TRBJ2-2; D: .; V: TRBV25-1; size: .; DNA: TGTGCCAGCAGTGAATTTCCGACCGCTAACACCGGGGAGCTGTTTTTT; CDR3: CASSEFPTANTGELFF
J: TRBJ2-7; D: .; V: TRBV4-2; size: .; DNA: TGTGCCAGCAGCCAAGATCCCTATAGGCCCCCCTACGAGCAGTACTTC; CDR3: CASSQDPYRPPYEQYF
J: TRBJ1-4; D: .; V: TRBV15; size: .; DNA: TGTGCCACCTCCCGGGACCGATTCGCAACTAATGAAAAACTGTTTTTT; CDR3: CATSRDRFATNEKLFF
J: TRBJ1-1; D: .; V: TRBV9; size: few; DNA: TGTGCCAGCAGCGTAGCTTCCGACACTGAAGCTTTCTTT; CDR3: CASSVASDTEAFF
J: TRBJ2-6; D: .; V: TRBV23-1; size: .; DNA: TGCGCCAGCAACTCTGGGGCCAACGTCCTGACTTTC; CDR3: CASNSGANVLTF
J: TRBJ2-3; D: .; V: TRBV5-1; size: .; DNA: TGCGCCAGCAGCTATAGCGGACCAGACACAGATACGCAGTATTTT; CDR3: CASSYSGPDTDTQYF
J: TRBJ1-2; D: TRBD1; V: TRBV28; size: few; DNA: TGTGCCAGCAGTTCCCCGACAGGGGGATCTAGCTACACCTTC; CDR3: CASSSPTGGSSYTF
J: TRBJ2-7; D: .; V: TRBV28; size: .; DNA: TGTGCCAGCAGTTACCCTAGGGGCGAGCAGTACTTC; CDR3: CASSYPRGEQYF
J: TRBJ2-7; D: .; V: TRBV2; size: .; DNA: TGTGCCAGCACAGGTAGAGCCTCCTACGAGCAGTACTTC; CDR3: CASTGRASYEQYF
J: TRBJ2-7; D: TRBD2; V: TRBV5-1; size: .; DNA: TGCGCCAGCAGCTTGGACATTCGGGCTAGCGGGAACTACGAGCAGTACTTC; CDR3: CASSLDIRASGNYEQYF
J: TRBJ2-1; D: TRBD2; V: TRBV9; size: .; DNA: TGTGCCAGCAGCGTATACGACAGAGCGGGAGTGGCCTACAATGAGCAGTTCTTC; CDR3: CASSVYDRAGVAYNEQFF
J: TRBJ2-3; D: .; V: TRBV2; size: .; DNA: TGTGCCAGCACTACAGGGTTCACAGATACGCAGTATTTT; CDR3: CASTTGFTDTQYF
J: TRBJ1-1; D: TRBD1; V: TRBV29-1; size: .; DNA: TGCAGCGTTGGATGGACAGGGGGCAGAACTGAAGCTTTCTTT; CDR3: CSVGWTGGRTEAFF
J: TRBJ2-5; D: TRBD2; V: TRBV18; size: .; DNA: TGTGCCAGCTCGACGAGCGGGAGGGCGGAGACCCAGTACTTC; CDR3: CASSTSGRAETQYF
J: TRBJ2-7; D: .; V: TRBV27; size: .; DNA: TGTGCCAGCAGTTCGAAGGGGCTAGGAACCTACGAGCAGTACTTC; CDR3: CASSSKGLGTYEQYF
J: TRBJ1-5; D: TRBD1; V: TRBV6-5; size: .; DNA: TGTGCCAGCAGTACTGGACAGGGCCCCCAGCATTTT; CDR3: CASSTGQGPQHF
J: TRBJ1-5; D: .; V: TRBV20-1; size: .; DNA: TGCAGTGCTAGTGGGGTTCAGCCCCAGCATTTT; CDR3: CSASGVQPQHF
J: TRBJ1-6; D: .; V: TRBV5-1; size: .; DNA: TGCGCCAGCAGCTTGGTAGGGATTCGCTATAATTCACCCCTCCACTTT; CDR3: CASSLVGIRYNSPLHF
J: TRBJ2-2; D: TRBD2; V: TRBV7-2; size: .; DNA: TGTGCCAGCAGCCGCGGGACTAGCGGGGCCACCGGGGAGCTGTTTTTT; CDR3: CASSRGTSGATGELFF
J: TRBJ2-3; D: TRBD2; V: TRBV5-1; size: .; DNA: TGCGCCAGCAGCGGCGGACTAGCGGGAAACACAGATACGCAGTATTTT; CDR3: CASSGGLAGNTDTQYF
J: TRBJ2-3; D: TRBD2; V: TRBV7-8; size: .; DNA: TGTGCCAGCAGCTTAGCGCCCCTAGCGGTGAGCACAGATACGCAGTATTTT; CDR3: CASSLAPLAVSTDTQYF
J: TRBJ1-5; D: .; V: TRBV2; size: .; DNA: TGTGCCAGCAGGGGGGACCGGGGGCATGATCAGCCCCAGCATTTT; CDR3: CASRGDRGHDQPQHF
J: TRBJ2-1; D: .; V: TRBV4-1; size: .; DNA: TGCGCCAGCAGCCAGGTAGGTGGAGCCTACAATGAGCAGTTCTTC; CDR3: CASSQVGGAYNEQFF
J: TRBJ2-7; D: TRBD1; V: TRBV7-2; size: .; DNA: TGTGCCAGCAGCCGGACAGGGGTCTCCTACGAGCAGTACTTC; CDR3: CASSRTGVSYEQYF
J: TRBJ1-5; D: TRBD1; V: TRBV5-8; size: .; DNA: TGTGCCAGCAGGTTCGGGACAGGATATCAGCCCCAGCATTTT; CDR3: CASRFGTGYQPQHF
J: TRBJ2-7; D: .; V: TRBV11-2; size: .; DNA: TGTGCCAGCAGCGCGACCTACGAGCAGTACTTC; CDR3: CASSATYEQYF
J: TRBJ1-3; D: .; V: TRBV10-3; size: few; DNA: TGTGCCATCAGTGCCTGGGACTCTGGAAACACCATATATTTT; CDR3: CAISAWDSGNTIYF
J: TRBJ1-6; D: .; V: TRBV10-3; size: .; DNA: TGTGCCATCAGTGACCAGGGTTTGCCAGCTAATTCACCCCTCCACTTT; CDR3: CAISDQGLPANSPLHF
J: TRBJ2-5; D: TRBD1; V: TRBV7-6; size: once; DNA: TGTGCCAGCAGCTTAGATAGAGGGACAGGGGGTGAGACCCAGTACTTC; CDR3: CASSLDRGTGGETQYF
J: TRBJ1-5; D: .; V: TRBV2; size: .; DNA: TGTGCCAGCAGTGGGGAGGGTCAGCCCCAGCATTTT; CDR3: CASSGEGQPQHF
J: TRBJ2-5; D: TRBD2; V: TRBV10-3; size: .; DNA: TGTGCCATCAGTGAGGATGGCGGGGGGGTCCAAGAGACCCAGTACTTC; CDR3: CAISEDGGGVQETQYF
J: TRBJ1-2; D: .; V: TRBV20-1; size: .; DNA: TGCAGTGCTAGCCCCATCCCTCGCTACACCTTC; CDR3: CSASPIPRYTF
J: TRBJ2-7; D: TRBD1; V: TRBV18; size: .; DNA: TGTGCCAGCTCAGCCGGTGACAGGGGTGGAGTGCAGTACTTC; CDR3: CASSAGDRGGVQYF
J: TRBJ2-5; D: TRBD1; V: TRBV18; size: .; DNA: TGTGCCAGCTCACCCCGAGCAGGGGACAGGGAGACCCAGTACTTC; CDR3: CASSPRAGDRETQYF
J: TRBJ2-5; D: .; V: TRBV19; size: .; DNA: TGTGCCAGTAGTACCGTATACTCGGGGGAGACCCAGTACTTC; CDR3: CASSTVYSGETQYF
J: TRBJ2-1; D: TRBD2; V: TRBV9; size: .; DNA: TGTGCCAGCAGCGTAGATGGCGGGAGTTGGGATGAGCAGTTCTTC; CDR3: CASSVDGGSWDEQFF
J: TRBJ2-2; D: TRBD2; V: TRBV5-1; size: .; DNA: TGCGCCAGCAGTAATCGGTCTAGCGGGGTCGGGGAGCTGTTTTTT; CDR3: CASSNRSSGVGELFF
J: TRBJ2-5; D: TRBD2; V: TRBV28; size: .; DNA: TGTGCCAGCAGACTAGCGGGAGTAGAGACCCAGTACTTC; CDR3: CASRLAGVETQYF
J: TRBJ2-4; D: TRBD1; V: TRBV29-1; size: few; DNA: TGCAGCGTCGCTGACAGGGTAGCCAAAAACATTCAGTACTTC; CDR3: CSVADRVAKNIQYF
J: TRBJ2-7; D: TRBD1; V: TRBV5-1; size: .; DNA: TGCGCCAGCAGCCGGACAGGGGGGCCTTACGAGCAGTACTTC; CDR3: CASSRTGGPYEQYF
J: TRBJ2-7; D: .; V: TRBV6-6; size: .; DNA: TGTGCCAGCAGTGCTGCCTACTACGAGCAGTACTTC; CDR3: CASSAAYYEQYF
J: TRBJ2-2; D: TRBD2; V: TRBV15; size: .; DNA: TGTGCCACCAGCCCCCGGTTGGGAGGGGAAGTGTTTTTT; CDR3: CATSPRLGGEVFF
J: TRBJ1-4; D: .; V: TRBV27; size: once; DNA: TGTGCCAGCAGTTTGCGGGGGACTAATGAAAAACTGTTTTTT; CDR3: CASSLRGTNEKLFF
J: TRBJ2-7; D: .; V: TRBV18; size: .; DNA: TGTGCCAGCTCATCCGGGAGCTCCTACGAGCAGTACTTC; CDR3: CASSSGSSYEQYF
J: TRBJ2-5; D: TRBD2; V: TRBV4-2; size: .; DNA: TGTGCCAGCAGCCAAGGGCTAGCGGGGGGGACCCAGTACTTC; CDR3: CASSQGLAGGTQYF
J: TRBJ1-2; D: TRBD1; V: TRBV28; size: .; DNA: TGTGCCAGCAGTTTGGGCAGGGGGCTCTATGGCTACACCTTC; CDR3: CASSLGRGLYGYTF
J: TRBJ2-7; D: .; V: TRBV7-2; size: .; DNA: TGTGCCAGCAGCCCTGGCAGGCCAGAGCAGTACTTC; CDR3: CASSPGRPEQYF
J: TRBJ2-7; D: TRBD2; V: TRBV10-3; size: .; DNA: TGTGCCAGCGGACTAGCGGGAACCGAGCAGTACTTC; CDR3: CASGLAGTEQYF
J: TRBJ2-7; D: .; V: TRBV28; size: .; DNA: TGTGCCAGCAGGATAGGGCTAGGCTACGAGCAGTACTTC; CDR3: CASRIGLGYEQYF
J: TRBJ1-1; D: .; V: TRBV6-1; size: few; DNA: TGTGCCAGCAGTGAATTACATCGGAACACTGAAGCTTTCTTT; CDR3: CASSELHRNTEAFF
J: TRBJ1-4; D: TRBD1; V: TRBV7-9; size: few; DNA: TGTGCCAGCAGCTTAGGACAGGGGGATGAAAAACTGTTTTTT; CDR3: CASSLGQGDEKLFF